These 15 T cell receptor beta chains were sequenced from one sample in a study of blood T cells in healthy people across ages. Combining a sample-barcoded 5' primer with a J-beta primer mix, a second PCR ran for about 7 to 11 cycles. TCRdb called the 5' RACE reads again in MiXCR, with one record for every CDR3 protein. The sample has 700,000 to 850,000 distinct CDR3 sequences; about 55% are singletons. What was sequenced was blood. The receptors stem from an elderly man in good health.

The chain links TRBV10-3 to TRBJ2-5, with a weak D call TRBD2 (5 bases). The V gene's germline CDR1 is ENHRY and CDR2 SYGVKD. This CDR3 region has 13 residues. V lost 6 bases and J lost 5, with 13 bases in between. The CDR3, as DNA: TGTGCCATCAGCAATCTACCGGGGGAGACCCAGTACTTC. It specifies CAISNLPGETQYF.

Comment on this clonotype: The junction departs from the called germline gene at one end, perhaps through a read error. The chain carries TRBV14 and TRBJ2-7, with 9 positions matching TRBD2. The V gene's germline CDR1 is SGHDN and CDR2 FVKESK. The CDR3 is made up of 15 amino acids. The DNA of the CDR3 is TGTACCAGCAGCCCGACTAGCGGAGGGGGCGTTGAGCAGTACTTC. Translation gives CTSSPTSGGGVEQYF.

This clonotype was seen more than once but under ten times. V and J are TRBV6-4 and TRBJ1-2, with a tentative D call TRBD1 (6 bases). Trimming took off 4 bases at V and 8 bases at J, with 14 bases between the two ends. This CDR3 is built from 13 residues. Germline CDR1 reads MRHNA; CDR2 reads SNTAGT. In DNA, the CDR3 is TGTGCCAGCAGTGTGACAGGTCTCGACGGCTACACCTTC. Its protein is CASSVTGLDGYTF.

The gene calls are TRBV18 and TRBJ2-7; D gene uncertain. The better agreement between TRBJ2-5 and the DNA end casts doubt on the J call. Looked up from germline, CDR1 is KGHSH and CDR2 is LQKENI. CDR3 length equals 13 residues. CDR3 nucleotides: TGTGCCAGCTCAGCTACCCCTCCAGAGACCCAGTACTTC. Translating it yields CASSATPPETQYF.

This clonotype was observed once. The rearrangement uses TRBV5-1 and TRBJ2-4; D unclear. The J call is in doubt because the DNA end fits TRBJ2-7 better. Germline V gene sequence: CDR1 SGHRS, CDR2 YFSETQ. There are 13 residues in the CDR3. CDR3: CASSLTSVYEQYF. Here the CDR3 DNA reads TGCGCCAGCAGCTTGACGTCAGTGTACGAGCAGTACTTC.

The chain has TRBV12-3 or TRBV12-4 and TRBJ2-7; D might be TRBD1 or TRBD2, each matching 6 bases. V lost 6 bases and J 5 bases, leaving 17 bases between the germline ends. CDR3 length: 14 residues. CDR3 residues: CASRLTGALHEQYF. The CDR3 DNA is TGTGCCAGCAGACTGACGGGGGCTCTGCACGAGCAGTACTTC.

DNA for the CDR3: TGTGCCAGCAGCAACACAGGGGGCAATCTGCACAGAGACGCGTATTTT. Its translation is CASSNTGGNLHRDAYF. V gene TRBV7-9 combines with J gene TRBJ2-3; 9 bases align to TRBD1. The CDR3 runs to 16 residues. The trim removed 5 bases at V and 14 bases at J, leaving 20 bases unmatched. Germline V lookup: CDR1 SEHNR, CDR2 FQNEAQ (reference sequence).

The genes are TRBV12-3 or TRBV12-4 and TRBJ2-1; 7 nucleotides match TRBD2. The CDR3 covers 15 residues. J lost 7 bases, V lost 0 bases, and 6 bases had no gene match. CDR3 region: CASSLAREGPNEQFF. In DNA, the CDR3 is TGTGCCAGCAGTTTAGCGAGGGAGGGCCCAAATGAGCAGTTCTTC.

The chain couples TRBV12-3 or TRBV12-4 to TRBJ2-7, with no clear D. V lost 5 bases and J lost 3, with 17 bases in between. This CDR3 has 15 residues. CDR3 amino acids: CASSPYVGRNYEQYF. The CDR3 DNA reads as TGTGCCAGCAGTCCATACGTAGGAAGAAACTACGAGCAGTACTTC.

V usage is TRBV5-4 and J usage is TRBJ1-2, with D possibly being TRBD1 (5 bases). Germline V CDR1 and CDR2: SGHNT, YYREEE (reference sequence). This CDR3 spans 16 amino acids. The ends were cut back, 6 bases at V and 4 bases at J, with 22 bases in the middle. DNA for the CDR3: TGTGCCAGCACCCACGGGGGGGTTAGGGGAAGCTATGGCTACACCTTC. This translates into CASTHGGVRGSYGYTF.

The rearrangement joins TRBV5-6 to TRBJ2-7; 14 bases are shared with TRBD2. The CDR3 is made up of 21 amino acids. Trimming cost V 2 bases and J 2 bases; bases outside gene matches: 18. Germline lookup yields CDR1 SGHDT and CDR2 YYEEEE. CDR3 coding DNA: TGTGCCAGCAGCTTCGGTCGACGGGACAGGGGACTAGCGGGGGTCCCCTACGAGCAGTACTTC. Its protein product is CASSFGRRDRGLAGVPYEQYF.

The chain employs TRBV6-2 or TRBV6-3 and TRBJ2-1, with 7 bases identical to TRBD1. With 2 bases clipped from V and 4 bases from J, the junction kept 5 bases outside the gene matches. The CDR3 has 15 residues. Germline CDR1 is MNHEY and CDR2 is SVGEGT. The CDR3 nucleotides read TGTGCCAGCAGTTACACGGGACAGACATACAATGAGCAGTTCTTC. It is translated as CASSYTGQTYNEQFF.

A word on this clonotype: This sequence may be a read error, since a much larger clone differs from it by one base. CDR3 nucleotide sequence: TGTGCCAGCAGCACAACAGGGAGTTCCTACAATGGGCAGTTCTTC. It specifies CASSTTGSSYNGQFF. V usage is TRBV13 and J usage is TRBJ2-1; tentative D call: TRBD1 (6 bases). Germline V lookup: CDR1 PRHDT, CDR2 FYEKMQ (reference sequence). This CDR3 has 15 residues.

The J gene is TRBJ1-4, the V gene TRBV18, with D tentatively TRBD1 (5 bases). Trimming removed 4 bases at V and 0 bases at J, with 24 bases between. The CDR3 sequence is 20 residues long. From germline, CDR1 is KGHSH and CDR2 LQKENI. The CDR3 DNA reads TGTGCCAGCTCACGTTCAAGCGGGACCCTCAACCGTGCAACTAATGAAAAACTGTTTTTT. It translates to CASSRSSGTLNRATNEKLFF.

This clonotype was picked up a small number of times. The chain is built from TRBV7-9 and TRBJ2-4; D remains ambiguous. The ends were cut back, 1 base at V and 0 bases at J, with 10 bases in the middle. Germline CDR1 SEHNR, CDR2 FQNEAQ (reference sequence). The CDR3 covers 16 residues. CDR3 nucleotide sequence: TGTGCCAGCAGCTTAGTATTTGGGTTAGCCAAAAACATTCAGTACTTC. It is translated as CASSLVFGLAKNIQYF.